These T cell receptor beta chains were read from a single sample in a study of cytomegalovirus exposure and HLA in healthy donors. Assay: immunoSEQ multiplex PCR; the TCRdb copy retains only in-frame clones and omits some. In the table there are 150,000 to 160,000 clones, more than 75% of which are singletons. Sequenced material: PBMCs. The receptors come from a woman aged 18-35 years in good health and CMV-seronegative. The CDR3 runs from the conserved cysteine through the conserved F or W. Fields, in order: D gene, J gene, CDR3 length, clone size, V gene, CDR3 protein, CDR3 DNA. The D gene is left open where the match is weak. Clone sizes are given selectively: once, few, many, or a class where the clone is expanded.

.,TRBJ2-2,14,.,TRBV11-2,CASSLEGDTGELFF,TGTGCCAGCAGCTTAGAAGGAGACACCGGGGAGCTGTTTTTT
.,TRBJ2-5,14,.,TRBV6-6,CASSYTGLGETQYF,TGTGCCAGCAGTTACACGGGGTTAGGGGAGACCCAGTACTTC
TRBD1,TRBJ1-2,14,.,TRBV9,CASSPIDRGYGYTF,TGTGCCAGCAGCCCTATCGACAGGGGTTATGGCTACACCTTC
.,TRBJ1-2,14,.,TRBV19,CASSISRRTNGYTF,TGTGCCAGTAGTATAAGTCGTAGGACTAATGGCTACACCTTC
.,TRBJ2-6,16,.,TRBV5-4,CASSLVGRTGANVLTF,TGTGCCAGCAGCTTGGTTGGCAGAACTGGGGCCAACGTCCTGACTTTC
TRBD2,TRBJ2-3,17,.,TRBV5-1,CASRPTGTSAGTDTQYF,TGCGCCAGCAGACCAACCGGGACTAGCGCCGGCACAGATACGCAGTATTTT
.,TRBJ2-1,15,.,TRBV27,CASSSPGVGYNEQFF,TGTGCCAGCAGCTCTCCGGGGGTCGGCTACAATGAGCAGTTCTTC
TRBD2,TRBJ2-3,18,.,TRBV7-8,CASSLVRLAGDTRGTQYF,TGTGCCAGCAGCTTAGTAAGGCTAGCGGGAGACACACGAGGTACGCAGTATTTT
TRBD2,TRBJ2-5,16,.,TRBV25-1,CASSELAGGPGETQYF,TGTGCCAGCAGTGAATTGGCGGGAGGGCCTGGAGAGACCCAGTACTTC
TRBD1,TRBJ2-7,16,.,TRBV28,CASSHPVGTASYEQYF,TGTGCCAGCAGCCATCCGGTAGGGACAGCGTCCTACGAGCAGTACTTC
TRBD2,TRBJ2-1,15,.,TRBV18,CASSPFSGDYNEQFF,TGTGCCAGCTCACCTTTTAGCGGGGACTACAATGAGCAGTTCTTC
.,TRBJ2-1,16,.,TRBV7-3,CASSSLLASSYNEQFF,TGTGCCAGCAGCTCCCTTCTAGCGTCTTCCTACAATGAGCAGTTCTTC
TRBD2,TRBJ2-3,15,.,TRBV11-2,CASTWLAGGTDTQYF,TGTGCCAGCACTTGGTTAGCGGGGGGCACAGATACGCAGTATTTT
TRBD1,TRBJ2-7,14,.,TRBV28,CASMDRGSSYEQYF,TGTGCCAGCATGGACAGGGGGAGTTCCTACGAGCAGTACTTC
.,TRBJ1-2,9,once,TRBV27,CASSLKESF,TGTGCCAGCAGTTTAAAGGAGTCCTTC
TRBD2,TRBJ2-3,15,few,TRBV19,CASSIRAGGTDTQYF,TGTGCCAGTAGTATCCGAGCGGGAGGGACAGATACGCAGTATTTT
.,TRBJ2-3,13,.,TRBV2,CASRAGATDTQYF,TGTGCCAGCAGGGCAGGTGCGACAGATACGCAGTATTTT
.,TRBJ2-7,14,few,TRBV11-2,CASSLGPVSYEQYF,TGTGCCAGCAGCTTAGGCCCAGTCTCCTACGAGCAGTACTTC
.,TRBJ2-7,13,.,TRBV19,CASSHSNSYEQYF,TGTGCCAGTAGCCACTCAAACAGTTACGAGCAGTACTTC
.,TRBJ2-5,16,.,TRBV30,CAWSVLGSGLQETQYF,TGTGCCTGGAGTGTATTGGGATCGGGGTTACAAGAGACCCAGTACTTC
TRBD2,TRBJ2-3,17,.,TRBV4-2,CASSQDYASGNTDTQYF,TGTGCCAGCAGCCAAGATTACGCTAGCGGGAACACAGATACGCAGTATTTT
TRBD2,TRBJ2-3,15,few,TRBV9,CASGISGRAVDTQYF,TGTGCCAGCGGAATTTCGGGGAGGGCTGTGGATACGCAGTATTTT
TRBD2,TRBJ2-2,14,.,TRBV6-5,CASSMRGRTGELFF,TGTGCCAGCAGTATGCGGGGGAGGACCGGGGAGCTGTTTTTT
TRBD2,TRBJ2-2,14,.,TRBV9,CASSAGLVSGELFF,TGTGCCAGCAGCGCGGGACTAGTATCCGGGGAGCTGTTTTTT
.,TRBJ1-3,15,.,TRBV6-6,CASSSGAASGNTIYF,TGTGCCAGCAGTTCAGGGGCGGCCTCTGGAAACACCATATATTTT
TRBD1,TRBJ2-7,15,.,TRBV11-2,CASSPWAGGSYEQYF,TGTGCCAGCAGCCCTTGGGCAGGGGGTTCCTACGAGCAGTACTTC
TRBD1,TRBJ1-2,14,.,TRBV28,CASGGQGLRYGYTF,TGTGCCAGCGGGGGACAGGGGTTACGGTATGGCTACACCTTC
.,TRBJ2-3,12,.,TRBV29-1,CSVDRGTDTQYF,TGCAGCGTTGACAGGGGCACAGATACGCAGTATTTT
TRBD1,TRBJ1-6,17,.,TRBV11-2,CASSSRTGVNYNSPLHF,TGTGCCAGCAGCTCACGGACAGGGGTGAATTATAATTCACCCCTCCACTTT
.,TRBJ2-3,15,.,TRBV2,CASRKLAGSTDTQYF,TGTGCCAGCAGAAAACTAGCCGGTAGCACAGATACGCAGTATTTT
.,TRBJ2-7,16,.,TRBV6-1,CASSAAQGRTNYEQYF,TGTGCCAGCAGTGCGGCCCAGGGGCGGACCAACTACGAGCAGTACTTC
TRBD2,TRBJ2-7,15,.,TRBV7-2,CASSYIAGSTYEQYF,TGTGCCAGCAGCTACATAGCGGGCTCAACCTACGAGCAGTACTTC
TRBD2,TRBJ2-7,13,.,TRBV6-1,CASRGLAGVEQYF,TGTGCCAGCAGGGGGCTAGCGGGAGTCGAGCAGTACTTC
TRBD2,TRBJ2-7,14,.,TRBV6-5,CASEGVAGGYEQYF,TGTGCCAGCGAGGGGGTAGCGGGAGGCTACGAGCAGTACTTC
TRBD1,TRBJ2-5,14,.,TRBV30,CAWSRDRGKETQYF,TGTGCCTGGTCCCGGGACAGGGGGAAAGAGACCCAGTACTTC
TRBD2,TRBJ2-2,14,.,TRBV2,CASRGLAPIGELFF,TGTGCCAGCAGGGGACTAGCTCCGATCGGGGAGCTGTTTTTT
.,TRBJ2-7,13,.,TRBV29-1,CSVEQGVSYEQYF,TGCAGCGTTGAGCAGGGCGTCTCCTACGAGCAGTACTTC
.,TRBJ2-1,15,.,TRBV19,CASSTPQAGYNEQFF,TGTGCCAGTAGTACCCCCCAGGCAGGGTACAATGAGCAGTTCTTC
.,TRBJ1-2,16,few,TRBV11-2,CASSPLSGGPFYGYTF,TGTGCCAGCAGCCCCCTCTCGGGGGGGCCATTCTATGGCTACACCTTC
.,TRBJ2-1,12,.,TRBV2,CASTPSGGEQFF,TGTGCCAGCACTCCGTCCGGTGGTGAGCAGTTCTTC
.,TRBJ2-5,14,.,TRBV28,CASSWRLTQETQYF,TGTGCCAGCAGTTGGAGGCTAACCCAAGAGACCCAGTACTTC
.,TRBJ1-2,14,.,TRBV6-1,CASSSQTANYGYTF,TGTGCCAGCAGTTCCCAGACAGCTAACTATGGCTACACCTTC
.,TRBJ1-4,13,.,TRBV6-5,CASQSPTNEKLFF,TGTGCCAGCCAAAGCCCAACTAATGAAAAACTGTTTTTT
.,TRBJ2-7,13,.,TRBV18,CASSPPVYGEQYF,TGTGCCAGCTCACCGCCAGTGTATGGCGAGCAGTACTTC
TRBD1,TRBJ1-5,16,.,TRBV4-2,CASSQGQGAVVQPQHF,TGTGCCAGCAGCCAGGGACAGGGGGCCGTGGTTCAGCCCCAGCATTTT
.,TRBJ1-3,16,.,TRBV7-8,CASSRPRHLAGNTIYF,TGTGCCAGCAGTCGGCCCAGACATTTAGCTGGAAACACCATATATTTT
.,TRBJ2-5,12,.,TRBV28,CASSLGARQAYF,TGTGCCAGCAGTTTAGGGGCCCGCCAGGCATACTTC
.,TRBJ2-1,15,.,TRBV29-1,CSVERQGGMGNEQFF,TGCAGCGTTGAGAGGCAGGGGGGAATGGGCAATGAGCAGTTCTTC
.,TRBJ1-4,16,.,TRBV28,CASSPFRVATNEKLFF,TGTGCCAGCAGCCCATTCAGGGTAGCAACTAATGAAAAACTGTTTTTT
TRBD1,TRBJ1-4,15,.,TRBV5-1,CASSALTGDNEKLFF,TGCGCCAGCAGCGCCTTGACAGGGGATAATGAAAAACTGTTTTTT
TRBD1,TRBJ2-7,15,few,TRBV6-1,CASSEFGQGTYEQYF,TGTGCCAGCAGTGAATTCGGACAGGGCACCTACGAGCAGTACTTC
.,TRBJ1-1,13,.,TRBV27,CASSSWANTEAFF,TGTGCCAGCAGTTCGTGGGCGAACACTGAAGCTTTCTTT
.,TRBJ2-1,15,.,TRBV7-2,CASSLAPGEYNEQFF,TGTGCCAGCAGCTTAGCTCCGGGAGAGTACAATGAGCAGTTCTTC
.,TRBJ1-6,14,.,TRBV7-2,CASSQTGYNSPLHF,TGTGCCAGCAGCCAAACAGGGTATAATTCACCCCTCCACTTT
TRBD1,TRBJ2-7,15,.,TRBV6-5,CASSQITGGSYEQYF,TGTGCCAGCAGTCAAATCACAGGGGGATCCTACGAGCAGTACTTC
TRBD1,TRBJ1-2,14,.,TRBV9,CASSPEGQVYGYTF,TGTGCCAGCAGCCCAGAGGGACAGGTCTATGGCTACACCTTC
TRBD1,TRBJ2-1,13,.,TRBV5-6,CASSYRGRNEQFF,TGTGCCAGCAGCTACAGGGGGCGGAATGAGCAGTTCTTC
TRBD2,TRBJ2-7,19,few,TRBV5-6,CASSPVPASGGTISYEQYF,TGTGCCAGCAGCCCGGTCCCGGCTAGCGGGGGAACTATCTCCTACGAGCAGTACTTC
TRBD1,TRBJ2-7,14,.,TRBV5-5,CASSLGQGNYEQYF,TGTGCCAGCAGCTTGGGACAGGGGAACTACGAGCAGTACTTC